The 32 T cell receptor beta chains below all came from one sample that was sequenced in a study of T cell responses to AZD1222 COVID-19 vaccine. Clones were sequenced by immunoSEQ multiplex PCR, and TCRdb holds only the in-frame ones, with some missing. This sample has 130,000 or so clones, with more than 85% found just once. The sequenced sample was peripheral blood, obtained 28 days after the second AZD1222 dose. Receptors were obtained from an adult who received the AZD1222 COVID-19 vaccine.

Written as DNA, the CDR3 is TGTGCCACCGAAACAGGGGAGAGGCTGGTGAACACTGAAGCTTTCTTT. It yields the protein CATETGERLVNTEAFF. The V and J genes are TRBV24-1 and TRBJ1-1, with TRBD1 matching over 7 bases. From germline, CDR1 is KGHDR and CDR2 SFDVKD. CDR3 length: 16 residues. J gave up 0 bases and V 9 bases, and 12 bases lay outside the gene matches.

The chain combines TRBV6-5 with TRBJ1-5; perhaps TRBD1 as D (6 bases). The V end lost 6 bases, the J end lost 7 bases, and 19 bases lay between the germline ends. This CDR3 spans 15 amino acids. CDR1 is MNHEY and CDR2 is SVGAGI in the germline V gene. CDR3 coding DNA: TGTGCCAGCAGCTACCGGGACACCCTCGCCCAGCCCCAGCATTTT. It is translated as CASSYRDTLAQPQHF.

The V call is TRBV5-1, the J call TRBJ1-2; 8 bases align to TRBD1. This CDR3 spans 16 amino acids. The J segment lost 6 bases and the V segment lost 0 bases, leaving 10 bases of the junction unmatched. Germline-derived CDR1 and CDR2 are SGHRS and YFSETQ. The CDR3 sequence: CASSLAPQGVLNGYTF. The CDR3 DNA follows: TGCGCCAGCAGCTTGGCTCCACAGGGGGTTTTGAATGGCTACACCTTC.

This chain connects TRBV5-1 to TRBJ1-1; D perhaps matches TRBD1 (6 bases). The V gene lost 3 bases and the J gene lost 8 bases, with 14 bases spanning the gap. The CDR3 sequence is 13 residues long. CDR1 is SGHRS and CDR2 is YFSETQ in the germline V gene. CDR3 nucleotides: TGCGCCAGCAGCTCCCGGTCCGGGGGCGAAGCTTTCTTT. This codes for CASSSRSGGEAFF.

V is TRBV19 and J is TRBJ2-3; 9 nucleotides match TRBD2. The CDR3 consists of 14 residues. V shed 5 bases, J shed 4 bases, and the junction held 4 bases outside the gene matches. Per germline, CDR1 LNHDA and CDR2 SQIVND (reference sequence). The CDR3 sequence is CASSLAGAADTQYF. The CDR3 DNA follows: TGTGCCAGTAGTTTAGCGGGGGCCGCAGATACGCAGTATTTT.

The chain combines TRBV6-2 or TRBV6-3 with TRBJ1-5; 10 nucleotides align to TRBD1. The CDR3 contains 16 residues. Germline V gives CDR1 MNHEY, CDR2 SVGEGT. Trimming took 0 bases from V and 7 from J; bases not matched to a gene: 6. The CDR3 coding sequence is TGTGCCAGCAGTTACTCGAGGACAGGGGGACAACAGCCCCAGCATTTT. Protein sequence: CASSYSRTGGQQPQHF.

CDR3 DNA sequence: TGTGCCAGCAGCTTAGGGGGGGCAATTAACTATGGCTACACCTTC. Its protein product is CASSLGGAINYGYTF. V gene TRBV7-2 combines with J gene TRBJ1-2, with D tentatively TRBD1 (6 bases). The CDR3 runs 15 residues. The germline V gene has CDR1 SGHTA and CDR2 FQGNSA. The V end was cut by 1 base, the J end by 1 base, with 10 bases between.

This clone was detected only a few times. J is TRBJ2-7 and V is TRBV30, with TRBD1 matching over 10 bases. CDR3 length: 14 amino acids. J was trimmed by 7 bases and V by 3 bases; bases with no gene match: 9. Germline CDR1 is GTSNPN and CDR2 is SVGIG (reference sequence). CDR3 sequence: CAWRDRDRGHEQYF. The CDR3 DNA is TGTGCCTGGAGGGACCGGGACAGGGGCCATGAGCAGTACTTC.

The rearrangement uses TRBV7-9 and TRBJ1-1; tentatively, D is TRBD1 (6 bases). Trimming removed 5 bases at V and 1 base at J, with 20 bases between. The CDR3 totals 17 residues. Per germline, CDR1 SEHNR and CDR2 FQNEAQ (reference sequence). The CDR3 nucleotides are TGTGCCAGCAGCCGTTGGGGGGCGGGGGGCCCGAACACTGAAGCTTTCTTT. Translation gives CASSRWGAGGPNTEAFF.

In this sample, this clone turned up once. The chain employs TRBV21-1 and TRBJ1-4; the D segment call TRBD1 is taken from the table without a DNA check. TRBV21-1 is assigned pseudogene status. The CDR3 extends over 15 amino acids. The CDR3 DNA is TGTGCCAGCAGCAAAGAGGGACAGAGCAATGAAAAACTGTTTTTT. This codes for CASSKEGQSNEKLFF.

Regarding this clone: Other DNA sequences within the sample encode an identical CDR3. The chain is built from TRBV7-9 and TRBJ1-5, with D hard to call. Trimming left V 1 base short and J 7 bases short, with 5 bases between. This CDR3 is 12 amino acids long. Looked up from germline, CDR1 is SEHNR and CDR2 is FQNEAQ (reference sequence). CDR3 region: CASSLVNQPQHF. The CDR3, as DNA: TGTGCCAGCAGCTTAGTAAACCAGCCCCAGCATTTT.

The chain is built from TRBV12-3 or TRBV12-4 and TRBJ1-5, with D tentatively TRBD1 (5 bases). The CDR3 runs to 12 residues. V was shortened by 3 bases and J by 5 bases, with 5 bases between the two germline ends. The DNA for the CDR3 is TGTGCCAGCAGTTTCAGGGATCAGCCCCAGCATTTT. It is translated as CASSFRDQPQHF.

The genes are TRBV12-3 or TRBV12-4 and TRBJ2-7; D is uncertain. Trimming removed 2 bases from V and 5 bases from J, with 7 bases in between. This CDR3 region has 12 residues. The CDR3 DNA follows: TGTGCCAGCAGTTTACCCCCCCACGAGCAGTACTTC. Residues: CASSLPPHEQYF.

This chain joins TRBV11-2 and TRBJ2-1; D is possibly TRBD1 or TRBD2 (6 bases each). V lost 1 base to trimming and J lost 7 bases, with 14 bases between them. This CDR3 region has 15 residues. Germline assignment: CDR1 SGHAT and CDR2 FQNNGV. CDR3 amino acids: CASSLGQGRRNEQFF. The DNA for the CDR3 is TGTGCCAGCAGCTTAGGGCAGGGGAGGAGAAATGAGCAGTTCTTC.

The rearrangement uses TRBV4-3 and TRBJ2-7, with a tentative D call TRBD1 (7 bases). V lost 5 bases and J lost 2, with 19 bases in between. CDR1 is LGHNA, CDR2 YSLEER, per germline. The CDR3 runs 16 residues. CDR3 nucleotide sequence: TGCGCCAGCAGCGAAACACGGGCAGGGGGGACCTACGAGCAGTACTTC. Residues: CASSETRAGGTYEQYF.

The sample holds a few counts of this clone. V gene TRBV7-2 combines with J gene TRBJ1-5; D not certain. Deletions cut 3 bases from V and 5 bases from J, with 8 bases between. Germline lookup yields CDR1 SGHTA and CDR2 FQGNSA. This CDR3 region has 13 residues. The CDR3 bases are TGTGCCAGCAGCTTTGACGTTGATCAGCCCCAGCATTTT. It specifies CASSFDVDQPQHF.

The chain joins TRBV9 to TRBJ1-2; weak D call: TRBD1 (5 bases). V lost 4 bases, J lost 5 bases, and 15 bases lay in between. In germline, CDR1 is SGDLS, CDR2 YYNGEE. The CDR3 is made up of 14 amino acids. The CDR3 here is CASSPDEGVYGYTF. CDR3 in DNA: TGTGCCAGCAGCCCCGATGAAGGGGTATATGGCTACACCTTC. The complete variable domain, with remaining parts taken from reference TRBV9 and TRBJ1-2, reads DSGVTQTPKHLITATGQRVTLRCSPRSGDLSVYWYQQSLDQGLQFLIQYYNGEERAKGNILERFSAQQFPDLHSELNLSSLELGDSALYFCASSPDEGVYGYTFGSGTRLTVV.

This clone occurred a few times. The same CDR3 can be traced to other DNA sequences in this sample. This chain joins TRBV11-2 and TRBJ1-1, with a tentative D call TRBD1 (6 bases). The V end was cut by 8 bases, the J end by 1 base, with 11 bases between. From germline, CDR1 is SGHAT and CDR2 FQNNGV. This CDR3 is 13 amino acids long. CDR3 amino acids: CASSLDRNTEAFF. CDR3 coding DNA: TGTGCCAGCTCCTTGGACAGGAACACTGAAGCTTTCTTT.

This rearrangement joins TRBV27 to TRBJ1-6; perhaps TRBD1 as D (6 bases). V was clipped by 6 bases and J by 2 bases, with 17 bases between them. The CDR3 has 17 amino acids. CDR1 and CDR2 (germline): MNHEY, SMNVEV (reference sequence). The CDR3 sequence: CASSQLDRLAYNSPLHF. CDR3 in DNA: TGTGCCAGCAGCCAACTTGACAGGCTGGCCTATAATTCACCCCTCCACTTT.

The rearrangement joins TRBV6-5 to TRBJ1-2; no clear D gene. V lost 7 bases, J lost 1 base, and 13 bases lay in between. This CDR3 contains 14 residues. CDR1 is MNHEY and CDR2 is SVGAGI in the germline V gene. The CDR3: CASTTRGFNYGYTF. The CDR3 bases are TGTGCCAGCACCACGCGAGGGTTTAACTATGGCTACACCTTC.

The chain is built from TRBV19 and TRBJ1-6; weak D call: TRBD1 (6 bases). Trimming removed 6 bases at V and 0 bases at J, with 15 bases between. The CDR3 covers 17 residues. Looked up from germline, CDR1 is LNHDA and CDR2 is SQIVND (reference sequence). Written as DNA, the CDR3 is TGTGCCAGTAGACCGAGACAGGCGAGCTCCTATAATTCACCCCTCCACTTT. Residues: CASRPRQASSYNSPLHF.

The genes are TRBV5-6 and TRBJ1-2; D perhaps matches TRBD1 (6 bases). Germline-derived CDR1 and CDR2 are SGHDT and YYEEEE. The CDR3 totals 12 residues. V dropped 3 bases and J dropped 8 bases, with 11 bases sitting between them. The CDR3 here is CASSYRAGGYTF. The CDR3 DNA follows: TGTGCCAGCAGCTACAGGGCTGGAGGCTACACCTTC.

This chain joins TRBV6-5 and TRBJ2-3; 12 bases align to TRBD2. This CDR3 is built from 15 residues. Germline V gene sequence: CDR1 MNHEY, CDR2 SVGAGI. The V and J ends lost 7 bases and 6 bases, in that order; junction bases with no gene match: 8. This chain's CDR3 is CASIILAGGPDTQYF. The CDR3 DNA reads as TGTGCCAGCATCATTCTAGCGGGGGGGCCTGATACGCAGTATTTT.

Only one count was recorded for this clone. This rearrangement joins TRBV15 to TRBJ1-5; the D is unclear. This CDR3 is 11 amino acids long. In germline, CDR1 is LNHNV, CDR2 YYDKDF (reference sequence). As DNA, the CDR3 is TGTGACAAAGAGTGGGGTCAGCCCCAGCATTTT. This encodes CDKEWGQPQHF.

The chain employs TRBV5-4 and TRBJ1-6; no reliable D call. Between the trimmed V and J ends, which lost 7 bases and 0 bases, there was a span of 8 bases. Germline V gene lookup returns CDR1 SGHNT and CDR2 YYREEE (reference sequence). This CDR3 has 14 amino acids. The CDR3 DNA reads as TGTGCCAGCTCGCGGAGCTCCTATAATTCACCCCTCCACTTT. It is translated as CASSRSSYNSPLHF.

The chain recombines TRBV18 with TRBJ1-6; 9 bases match TRBD1. This CDR3 comprises 20 residues. Trimming took 6 bases from V and 2 from J; bases not matched to a gene: 17. Germline loops: CDR1 KGHSH, CDR2 LQKENI. The CDR3 sequence is CASSTRRAGQGRTYNSPLHF. In nucleotides, the CDR3 is TGTGCCAGCTCTACACGACGCGCGGGACAGGGAAGAACCTATAATTCACCCCTCCACTTT.

The chain combines TRBV4-1 with TRBJ2-1; 9 bases align to TRBD2. Germline V gene data show CDR1 as MGHRA and CDR2 as YSYEKL. The CDR3 has 17 amino acids. With 1 base clipped from V and 8 bases from J, the junction kept 12 bases outside the gene matches. This chain's CDR3 is CASSQARLAGGLDEQFF. In DNA form, the CDR3 reads TGCGCCAGCAGCCAAGCGCGTCTGGCGGGGGGGCTCGATGAGCAGTTCTTC.

The CDR3 region has the DNA TGTGCCAGCAGTTACTACGACAGTGTCGAGCAGTACTTC. Translation: CASSYYDSVEQYF. This chain joins TRBV6-6 and TRBJ2-7, with D possibly TRBD1 on 5 matching bases. The length of the CDR3 is 13 residues. Germline lookup yields CDR1 MNHNY and CDR2 SVGAGI (reference sequence). V lost 1 base, J lost 6 bases, and 10 bases lay in between.

The chain is built from TRBV5-1 and TRBJ2-2; D is unresolved. The germline gives CDR1 SGHRS, CDR2 YFSETQ. The CDR3 is 16 amino acids. The V gene lost 4 bases and the J gene lost 0 bases, with 13 bases spanning the gap. The CDR3 here is CASSPNGFTNTGELFF. In nucleotides, the CDR3 is TGCGCCAGCAGCCCCAATGGGTTCACGAACACCGGGGAGCTGTTTTTT.

The CDR3 loop is CASSVGDGGWEQFF. CDR3 nucleotide sequence: TGTGCCAGCAGCGTAGGAGACGGCGGTTGGGAGCAGTTCTTC. The chain employs TRBV9 and TRBJ2-1; no clear D gene. Trimming pared 0 bases from V and 10 bases from J, leaving 14 bases between. The CDR3 length is 14 residues. Per the germline V gene, CDR1 is SGDLS and CDR2 is YYNGEE.

The CDR3 here is CASSSPGTGNTEAFF. As DNA, the CDR3 is TGTGCCAGCAGTTCACCCGGGACGGGGAACACTGAAGCTTTCTTT. The chain has TRBV6-5 and TRBJ1-1; D may be TRBD1 (5 bases). CDR3 length: 15 residues. The ends were cut back, 4 bases at V and 1 base at J, with 13 bases in the middle. From germline, CDR1 is MNHEY and CDR2 SVGAGI.

The chain joins TRBV9 to TRBJ2-1, with 9 bases identical to TRBD2. This CDR3 comprises 16 residues. Germline V CDR1 and CDR2: SGDLS, YYNGEE. After removal of 3 bases from V and 5 bases from J, the junction contained 9 bases not matched to a gene. As DNA, the CDR3 is TGTGCCAGCAGCGGAACCGGGACTAGCAAGAACAATGAGCAGTTCTTC. This sequence encodes CASSGTGTSKNNEQFF.